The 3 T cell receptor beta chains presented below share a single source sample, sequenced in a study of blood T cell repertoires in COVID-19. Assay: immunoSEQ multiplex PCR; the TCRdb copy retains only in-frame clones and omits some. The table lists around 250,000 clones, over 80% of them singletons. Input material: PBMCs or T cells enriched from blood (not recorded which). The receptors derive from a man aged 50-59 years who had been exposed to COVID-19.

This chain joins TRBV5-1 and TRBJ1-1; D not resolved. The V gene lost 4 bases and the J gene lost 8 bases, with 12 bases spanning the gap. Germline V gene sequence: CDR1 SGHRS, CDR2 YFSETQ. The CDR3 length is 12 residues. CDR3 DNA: TGCGCCAGCAGCGTTGGTAGCTCAGAAGCTTTCTTT. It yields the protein CASSVGSSEAFF.

The CDR3 bases are TGTGCCACCGCGGAGGGACTCTCCTACAATGAGCAGTTCTTC. Its translation is CATAEGLSYNEQFF. The rearrangement uses TRBV28 and TRBJ2-1; TRBD2 might be the D (6 bases). Germline assignment: CDR1 MDHEN and CDR2 SYDVKM. CDR3 length: 14 amino acids. V was clipped by 10 bases and J by 0 bases, with 13 bases between them.

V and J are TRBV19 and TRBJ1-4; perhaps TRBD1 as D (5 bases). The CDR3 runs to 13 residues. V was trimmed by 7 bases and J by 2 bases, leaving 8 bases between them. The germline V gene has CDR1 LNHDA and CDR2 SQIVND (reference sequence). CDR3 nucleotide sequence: TGTGCCAGTAAGCGGGGGACTAATGAAAAACTGTTTTTT. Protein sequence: CASKRGTNEKLFF.